A selection of T cell receptor beta chains follows, all from one sample in a study of cytomegalovirus exposure and HLA in healthy donors. Produced via immunoSEQ multiplex PCR; TCRdb's table is partial and in-frame only. The table records 150,000 to 200,000 clones, 70% to 85% of them present only once. Sequenced input: PBMCs. The source of these receptors is a boy between 2 and 10 years old in good health and CMV-seronegative. CDR3s include the opening cysteine and the closing phenylalanine or tryptophan. A D gene is named only where the DNA matches it firmly. Rows give clone size only sometimes, using once, few, many, or a class for an expanded clone.

J gene: TRBJ2-1
V gene: TRBV5-4
clone size: NA
D gene: TRBD2
CDR3 protein: CASSLTSGGTSYNEQFF
CDR3 DNA: TGTGCCAGCAGCTTGACTAGCGGGGGGACTTCCTACAATGAGCAGTTCTTC

J gene: TRBJ2-5
V gene: TRBV7-2
clone size: NA
D gene: NA
CDR3 protein: CASSLGGPGETQYF
CDR3 DNA: TGTGCCAGCAGCTTAGGGGGGCCCGGGGAGACCCAGTACTTC

J gene: TRBJ2-5
V gene: TRBV9
clone size: few
D gene: TRBD1
CDR3 protein: CASSVATGGRETQYF
CDR3 DNA: TGTGCCAGCAGCGTGGCTACAGGGGGCCGAGAGACCCAGTACTTC

J gene: TRBJ2-7
V gene: TRBV9
clone size: NA
D gene: TRBD1
CDR3 protein: CASSSRGQGAQEQYF
CDR3 DNA: TGTGCCAGCAGCTCGAGGGGACAGGGGGCTCAGGAGCAGTACTTC

J gene: TRBJ1-3
V gene: TRBV4-3
clone size: NA
D gene: NA
CDR3 protein: CASSQQTQGGPGNTIYF
CDR3 DNA: TGCGCCAGCAGCCAACAAACCCAGGGTGGGCCTGGAAACACCATATATTTT

J gene: TRBJ2-3
V gene: TRBV9
clone size: once
D gene: TRBD1
CDR3 protein: CASSPPGQGTDTQYF
CDR3 DNA: TGTGCCAGCAGCCCCCCGGGACAGGGCACAGATACGCAGTATTTT

J gene: TRBJ1-3
V gene: TRBV18
clone size: once
D gene: NA
CDR3 protein: CASSPASVSGNTIYF
CDR3 DNA: TGTGCCAGCTCACCAGCCTCAGTCTCTGGAAACACCATATATTTT

J gene: TRBJ2-5
V gene: TRBV7-6
clone size: NA
D gene: TRBD2
CDR3 protein: CASSSLFSLAGGQETQYF
CDR3 DNA: TGTGCCAGCAGCTCCTTGTTTTCCCTAGCGGGGGGACAAGAGACCCAGTACTTC

J gene: TRBJ2-7
V gene: TRBV6-1
clone size: NA
D gene: TRBD2
CDR3 protein: CASPGVAGDSYEQYF
CDR3 DNA: TGTGCCAGCCCTGGGGTAGCGGGGGACTCCTACGAGCAGTACTTC

J gene: TRBJ2-1
V gene: TRBV10-1
clone size: NA
D gene: TRBD2
CDR3 protein: CASLPGLEGNEQFF
CDR3 DNA: TGCGCCAGCTTACCGGGACTAGAAGGCAATGAGCAGTTCTTC

J gene: TRBJ1-5
V gene: TRBV30
clone size: NA
D gene: NA
CDR3 protein: CAWETGPNQPQHF
CDR3 DNA: TGTGCCTGGGAGACAGGTCCCAATCAGCCCCAGCATTTT

J gene: TRBJ2-3
V gene: TRBV11-2
clone size: NA
D gene: NA
CDR3 protein: CASSLDTGVGTDTQYF
CDR3 DNA: TGTGCCAGCAGCTTAGATACGGGGGTCGGCACAGATACGCAGTATTTT

J gene: TRBJ1-3
V gene: TRBV6-5
clone size: NA
D gene: TRBD1
CDR3 protein: CASSYSTGGSGNTIYF
CDR3 DNA: TGTGCCAGCAGTTACTCGACAGGGGGCTCTGGAAACACCATATATTTT

J gene: TRBJ1-3
V gene: TRBV6-6
clone size: NA
D gene: NA
CDR3 protein: CASSSGRASGNTIYF
CDR3 DNA: TGTGCCAGCAGTTCCGGGAGAGCCTCTGGAAACACCATATATTTT

J gene: TRBJ2-3
V gene: TRBV9
clone size: NA
D gene: NA
CDR3 protein: CASTETSNLDTQYF
CDR3 DNA: TGTGCCAGCACCGAAACTTCCAATTTGGATACGCAGTATTTT

J gene: TRBJ1-1
V gene: TRBV19
clone size: NA
D gene: NA
CDR3 protein: CASSIDPDTEAFF
CDR3 DNA: TGTGCCAGTAGTATAGACCCGGACACTGAAGCTTTCTTT

J gene: TRBJ1-1
V gene: TRBV13
clone size: NA
D gene: TRBD1
CDR3 protein: CASSSFTGDVAEAFF
CDR3 DNA: TGTGCCAGCAGCTCCTTTACAGGGGATGTGGCTGAAGCTTTCTTT

J gene: TRBJ2-3
V gene: TRBV9
clone size: NA
D gene: NA
CDR3 protein: CASSEVTTTDTQYF
CDR3 DNA: TGTGCCAGCAGCGAGGTGACAACCACAGATACGCAGTATTTT

J gene: TRBJ1-6
V gene: TRBV7-9
clone size: NA
D gene: NA
CDR3 protein: CASSLGVARNSPLHF
CDR3 DNA: TGTGCCAGCAGCTTAGGGGTCGCCAGGAATTCACCCCTCCACTTT

J gene: TRBJ1-2
V gene: TRBV9
clone size: NA
D gene: TRBD1
CDR3 protein: CASSARTGYGYTF
CDR3 DNA: TGTGCCAGCAGCGCTAGGACAGGCTATGGCTACACCTTC

J gene: TRBJ1-2
V gene: TRBV29-1
clone size: NA
D gene: NA
CDR3 protein: CSVEGWRAFYNYGYTF
CDR3 DNA: TGCAGCGTTGAGGGGTGGAGGGCTTTTTACAACTATGGCTACACCTTC

J gene: TRBJ2-3
V gene: TRBV5-1
clone size: NA
D gene: TRBD2
CDR3 protein: CASSHGGLAGALVDTQYF
CDR3 DNA: TGCGCCAGCAGCCATGGAGGCCTAGCGGGGGCCCTTGTAGATACGCAGTATTTT

J gene: TRBJ1-4
V gene: TRBV15
clone size: NA
D gene: NA
CDR3 protein: CATSRAGMGQGNEKLFF
CDR3 DNA: TGTGCCACCAGCAGAGCCGGTATGGGGCAGGGGAATGAAAAACTGTTTTTT

J gene: TRBJ2-7
V gene: TRBV11-2
clone size: NA
D gene: TRBD2
CDR3 protein: CASSLAPMGLVSYEQYF
CDR3 DNA: TGTGCCAGCAGCTTAGCTCCCATGGGACTAGTGTCCTACGAGCAGTACTTC

J gene: TRBJ1-4
V gene: TRBV6-5
clone size: NA
D gene: NA
CDR3 protein: CASSYAPPTLEKLFF
CDR3 DNA: TGTGCCAGCAGTTACGCCCCGCCGACACTCGAAAAACTGTTTTTT